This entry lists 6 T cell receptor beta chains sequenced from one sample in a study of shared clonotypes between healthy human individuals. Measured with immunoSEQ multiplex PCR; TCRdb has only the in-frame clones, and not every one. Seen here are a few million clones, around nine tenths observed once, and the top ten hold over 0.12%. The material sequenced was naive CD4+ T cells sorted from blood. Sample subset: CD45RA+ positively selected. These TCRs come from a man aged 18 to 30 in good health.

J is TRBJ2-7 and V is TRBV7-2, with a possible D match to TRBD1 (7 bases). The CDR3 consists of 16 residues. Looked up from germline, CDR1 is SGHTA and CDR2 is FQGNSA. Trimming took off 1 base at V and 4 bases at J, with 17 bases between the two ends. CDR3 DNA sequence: TGTGCCAGCAGCTTAGATCGGTGGGCAGGGGGGTACGAGCAGTACTTC. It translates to CASSLDRWAGGYEQYF.

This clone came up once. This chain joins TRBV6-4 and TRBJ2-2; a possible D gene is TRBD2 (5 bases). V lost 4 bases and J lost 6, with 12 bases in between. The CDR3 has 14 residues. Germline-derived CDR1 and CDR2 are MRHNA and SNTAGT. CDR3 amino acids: CASSVMWGAGELFF. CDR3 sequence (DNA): TGTGCCAGCAGTGTCATGTGGGGAGCCGGGGAGCTGTTTTTT.

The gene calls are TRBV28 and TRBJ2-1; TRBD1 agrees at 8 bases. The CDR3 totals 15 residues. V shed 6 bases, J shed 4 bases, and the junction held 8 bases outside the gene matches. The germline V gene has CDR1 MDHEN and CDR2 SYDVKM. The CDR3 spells CASRPPGQEYNEQFF. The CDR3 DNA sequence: TGTGCCAGCAGGCCTCCGGGACAGGAATACAATGAGCAGTTCTTC.

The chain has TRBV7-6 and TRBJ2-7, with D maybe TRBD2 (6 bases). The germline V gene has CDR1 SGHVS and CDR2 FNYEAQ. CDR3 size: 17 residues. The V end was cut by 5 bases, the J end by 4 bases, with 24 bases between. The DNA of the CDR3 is TGTGCCAGCAGCCTTCTTATACCGGGCCCCCGGGAGTACGAGCAGTACTTC. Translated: CASSLLIPGPREYEQYF. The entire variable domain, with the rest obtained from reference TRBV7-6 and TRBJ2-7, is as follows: GAGVSQSPRYKVTKRGQDVALRCDPISGHVSLYWYRQALGQGPEFLTYFNYEAQQDKSGLPNDRFSAERPEGSISTLTIQRTEQRDSAMYRCASSLLIPGPREYEQYFGPGTRLTVT.

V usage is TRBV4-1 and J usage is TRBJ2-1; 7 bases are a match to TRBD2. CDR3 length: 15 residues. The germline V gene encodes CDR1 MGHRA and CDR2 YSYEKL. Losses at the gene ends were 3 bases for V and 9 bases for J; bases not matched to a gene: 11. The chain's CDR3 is CASSQMGRGTGEQFF. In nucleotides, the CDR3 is TGCGCCAGCAGCCAGATGGGGCGGGGGACGGGTGAGCAGTTCTTC.

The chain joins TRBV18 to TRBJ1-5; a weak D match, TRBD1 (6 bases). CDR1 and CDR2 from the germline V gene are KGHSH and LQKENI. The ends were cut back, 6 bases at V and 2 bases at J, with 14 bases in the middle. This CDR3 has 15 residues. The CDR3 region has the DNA TGTGCCAGCTCCGACAGGCCGCGGGGCAATCAGCCCCAGCATTTT. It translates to CASSDRPRGNQPQHF.